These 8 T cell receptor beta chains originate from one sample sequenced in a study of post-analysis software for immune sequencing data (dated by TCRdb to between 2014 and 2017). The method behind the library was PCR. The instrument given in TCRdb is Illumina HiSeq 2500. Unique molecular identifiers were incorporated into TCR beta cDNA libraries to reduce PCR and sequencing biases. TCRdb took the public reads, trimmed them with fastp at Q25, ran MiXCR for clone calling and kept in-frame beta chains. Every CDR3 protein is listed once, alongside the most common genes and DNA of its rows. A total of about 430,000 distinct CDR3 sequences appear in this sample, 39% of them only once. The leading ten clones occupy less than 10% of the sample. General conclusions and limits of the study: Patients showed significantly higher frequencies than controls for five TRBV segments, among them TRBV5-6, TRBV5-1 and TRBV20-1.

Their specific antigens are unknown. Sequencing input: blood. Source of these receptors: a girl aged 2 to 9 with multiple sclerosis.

For the CDR3, the DNA is TGTGCCAGCAGCCCTTACTCAAAGTATGGCAACGAGCAGTACTTC. Its protein is CASSPYSKYGNEQYF. The J gene is TRBJ2-7, the V gene TRBV12-3 or TRBV12-4; D not certain. The CDR3 loop spans 15 amino acids. V was cut by 6 bases and J by 5 bases, with 20 bases left in between.

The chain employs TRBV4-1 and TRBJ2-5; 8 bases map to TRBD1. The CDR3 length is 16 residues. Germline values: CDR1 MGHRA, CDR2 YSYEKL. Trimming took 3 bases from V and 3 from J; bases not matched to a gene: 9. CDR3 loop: CASSHPLGQGEETQYF. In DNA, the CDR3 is TGCGCCAGCAGCCACCCCCTCGGACAGGGAGAAGAGACCCAGTACTTC.

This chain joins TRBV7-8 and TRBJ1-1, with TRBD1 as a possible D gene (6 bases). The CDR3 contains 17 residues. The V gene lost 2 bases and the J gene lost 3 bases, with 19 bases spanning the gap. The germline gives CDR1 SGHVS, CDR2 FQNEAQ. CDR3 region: CASSLSDIGGEDTEAFF. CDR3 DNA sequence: TGTGCCAGCAGCTTAAGTGATATCGGGGGCGAGGACACTGAAGCTTTCTTT.

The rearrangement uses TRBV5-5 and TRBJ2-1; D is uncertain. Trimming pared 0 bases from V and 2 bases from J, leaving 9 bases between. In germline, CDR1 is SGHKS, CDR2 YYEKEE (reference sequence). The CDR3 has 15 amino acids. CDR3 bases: TGTGCCAGCAGCTTGGAACCAGGAGCCTACAATGAGCAGTTCTTC. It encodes CASSLEPGAYNEQFF.

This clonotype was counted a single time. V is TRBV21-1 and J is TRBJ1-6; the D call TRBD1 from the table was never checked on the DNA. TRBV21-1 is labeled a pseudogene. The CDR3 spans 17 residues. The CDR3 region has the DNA TGTGCCAGCAGCAAAGACTGGGGACAGGGACATAATTCACCCCTCCACTTT. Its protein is CASSKDWGQGHNSPLHF.

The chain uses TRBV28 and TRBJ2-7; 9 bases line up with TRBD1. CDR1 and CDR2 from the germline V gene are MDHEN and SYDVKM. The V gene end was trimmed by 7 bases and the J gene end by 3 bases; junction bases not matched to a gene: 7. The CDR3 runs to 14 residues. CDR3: CASTEGTGNYEQYF. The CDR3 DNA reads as TGTGCCAGCACCGAAGGGACAGGGAACTACGAGCAGTACTTC.

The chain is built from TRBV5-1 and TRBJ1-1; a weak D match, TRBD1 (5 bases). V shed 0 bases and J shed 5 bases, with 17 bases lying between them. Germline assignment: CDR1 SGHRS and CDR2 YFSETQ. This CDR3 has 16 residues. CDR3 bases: TGCGCCAGCAGCTTGGGATCGAGGGGCTTGGAAACTGAAGCTTTCTTT. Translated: CASSLGSRGLETEAFF. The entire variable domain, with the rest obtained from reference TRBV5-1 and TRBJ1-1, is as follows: KAGVTQTPRYLIKTRGQQVTLSCSPISGHRSVSWYQQTPGQGLQFLFEYFSETQRNKGNFPGRFSGRQFSNSRSEMNVSTLELGDSALYLCASSLGSRGLETEAFFGQGTRLTVV.

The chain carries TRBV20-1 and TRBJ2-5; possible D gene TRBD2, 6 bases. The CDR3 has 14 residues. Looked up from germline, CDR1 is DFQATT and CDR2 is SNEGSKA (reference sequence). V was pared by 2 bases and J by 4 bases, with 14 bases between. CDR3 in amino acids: CSARPPAGPETQYF. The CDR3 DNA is TGCAGTGCTAGACCCCCGGCGGGGCCAGAGACCCAGTACTTC.